One and the same sample provided the 27 T cell receptor beta chains below, sequenced in a study of identical twins (dated by TCRdb to 2016 to 2018). Libraries came from 5' RACE. Sequenced on an Illumina HiSeq 2000. TCRdb reanalyzed the raw reads on its own, using fastp at Q25 for trimming and MiXCR for clone calling, and kept in-frame beta chains. Rows with a matching CDR3 protein are joined into one entry that keeps the most common DNA and genes. The sample contains about 450,000 distinct CDR3 sequences, less than 20% of them found a single time. The ten largest account for 12% of the sample. The specimen sequenced was naive T cells sorted from blood. In the paper's terms, the cell subset or site label means: cells isolated with a human naive T-cell isolation kit. The receptors derive from a man between 45 and 60 years old in good health.

V and J are TRBV20-1 and TRBJ1-1; D possibly corresponds to TRBD1 (6 bases). This CDR3 is built from 14 residues. In germline, CDR1 is DFQATT, CDR2 SNEGSKA (reference sequence). The ends were cut back, 3 bases at V and 5 bases at J, with 16 bases in the middle. CDR3 coding DNA: TGCAGTGCTAGCGAACAGGAAAGGGGGACTGAAGCTTTCTTT. Its protein product is CSASEQERGTEAFF.

Ten or more counts support this clonotype. V gene TRBV29-1 combines with J gene TRBJ1-1; D may be TRBD1 (5 bases). CDR3 length: 14 residues. Germline CDR1 is SQVTM and CDR2 is ANQGSEA. Trimming cost V 1 base and J 5 bases, with 14 bases left between them. For the CDR3, the DNA is TGCAGCGTTGAAGGGGCCGTACGGGGGACTGAAGCTTTCTTT. Translated: CSVEGAVRGTEAFF.

V and J are TRBV28 and TRBJ1-2, with TRBD1 identical over 8 bases. Germline CDR1 MDHEN, CDR2 SYDVKM. V lost 5 bases, J lost 7 bases, and 6 bases stayed unmatched. CDR3 length: 13 residues. The CDR3 bases are TGTGCCAGCAGTAGACAGGGGCTTCGTGGCTACACCTTC. Translation gives CASSRQGLRGYTF.

In this sample, this clonotype turned up many times. Mismatch with germline at one junction end may stem from a read error. The chain is built from TRBV12-3 or TRBV12-4 and TRBJ2-2; no firm D call. The CDR3 runs 12 residues. The DNA of the CDR3 is TGTGCCAGCAGCCTGAACATCGGGGAGCTGTTTTTT. It translates to CASSLNIGELFF.

The count of this clonotype is one. The V gene is TRBV6-1, the J gene TRBJ2-7; 9 bases map to TRBD1. The CDR3 spans 15 residues. Germline V lookup: CDR1 MNHNS, CDR2 SASEGT. V was pared by 6 bases and J by 6 bases, with 12 bases of the junction left unmatched. The CDR3 loop reads CASSPPTGQGREQYF. In nucleotides, the CDR3 is TGTGCCAGCAGCCCCCCTACCGGACAGGGGCGCGAGCAGTACTTC.

This clonotype was seen more than once but under ten times. The chain combines TRBV11-2 with TRBJ2-5; D might be TRBD2 (5 bases). Between the trimmed V and J ends, which lost 6 bases and 2 bases, there was a span of 25 bases. The CDR3 runs 18 residues. CDR1 and CDR2 (germline): SGHAT, FQNNGV. CDR3 sequence: CASSTRPIYGEQQETQYF. The CDR3 region has the DNA TGTGCCAGCAGTACAAGACCTATTTACGGGGAGCAACAAGAGACCCAGTACTTC.

This chain uses TRBV18 with TRBJ1-1; D is possibly TRBD1 (5 bases). Germline assignment: CDR1 KGHSH and CDR2 LQKENI. The CDR3 is 15 amino acids. Trimming shortened V by 2 bases and J by 0 bases, and 10 bases separated the two germline ends. In DNA form, the CDR3 reads TGTGCCAGCTCACCATCCGGGGCAGTGAACACTGAAGCTTTCTTT. Translation gives CASSPSGAVNTEAFF.

This rearrangement joins TRBV7-9 to TRBJ2-7; no reliable D call. CDR1 and CDR2 from the germline V gene are SEHNR and FQNEAQ (reference sequence). This CDR3 is built from 15 residues. Trimming took off 5 bases at V and 4 bases at J, with 18 bases between the two ends. The CDR3 is CASSPSLGSRYEQYF. The CDR3 DNA follows: TGTGCCAGCAGCCCTTCGCTTGGTAGCAGGTACGAGCAGTACTTC.

This clonotype occurred many times. The chain has TRBV4-3 and TRBJ1-1, with 7 bases that match TRBD1. The CDR3 totals 14 residues. V lost 3 bases to trimming and J lost 11 bases; unmatched junction nucleotides: 12. Looked up from germline, CDR1 is LGHNA and CDR2 is YSLEER. DNA of the CDR3: TGCGCCAGCAGCCAGTTGACAGGGCGAACTGGGGCTTTCTTT. Its translation is CASSQLTGRTGAFF.

This chain joins TRBV3-1 and TRBJ2-5; no clear D. V shed 5 bases and J shed 7 bases, with 8 bases lying between them. Looked up from germline, CDR1 is LGHDT and CDR2 is YNNKEL (reference sequence). The CDR3 contains 11 residues. In DNA form, the CDR3 reads TGTGCCAGCAGCGGCCGCGGGACCCAGTACTTC. The encoded protein is CASSGRGTQYF.

This clonotype has a handful of counts. V is TRBV6-5 and J is TRBJ1-2; D not certain. Trimming shortened V by 0 bases and J by 0 bases, and 8 bases separated the two germline ends. CDR1 and CDR2 from the germline V gene are MNHEY and SVGAGI. The CDR3 is 15 amino acids. CDR3 nucleotide sequence: TGTGCCAGCAGTTACTCGACGGGGACTAACTATGGCTACACCTTC. This gives the protein CASSYSTGTNYGYTF.

V is TRBV6-5 and J is TRBJ1-6; possible D gene TRBD1, 5 bases. The CDR3 contains 14 residues. Germline-derived CDR1 and CDR2 are MNHEY and SVGAGI. V was shortened by 3 bases and J by 8 bases, with 11 bases between the two germline ends. CDR3 bases: TGTGCCAGCAGTTATGCAGGGAGGCATTCACCCCTCCACTTT. The encoded protein is CASSYAGRHSPLHF.

The genes are TRBV9 and TRBJ2-3, with TRBD2 as a possible D gene (7 bases). Germline V gene data show CDR1 as SGDLS and CDR2 as YYNGEE. The CDR3 runs 18 residues. Trimming shortened V by 5 bases and J by 0 bases, and 22 bases separated the two germline ends. The CDR3 region is CASSRGSRGGSSTDTQYF. CDR3 DNA sequence: TGTGCCAGCAGTCGCGGGAGTAGGGGGGGATCTAGCACAGATACGCAGTATTTT.

The genes are TRBV12-3 or TRBV12-4 and TRBJ2-3; D perhaps matches TRBD2 (6 bases). This CDR3 region has 14 residues. The CDR3 is CASSLAINTDTQYF. Written as DNA, the CDR3 is TGTGCTTCCTCGCTAGCGATCAACACAGATACGCAGTATTTT.

There are many counts of this clonotype. The CDR3 region is CASRTGVGNYGYTF. In DNA, the CDR3 is TGTGCCAGCAGGACAGGGGTGGGTAACTATGGCTACACCTTC. V and J are TRBV28 and TRBJ1-2; 8 bases match TRBD1. The CDR3 is made up of 14 amino acids. The V segment lost 6 bases and the J segment 1 base; nucleotides outside the gene matches: 4. In germline, CDR1 is MDHEN, CDR2 SYDVKM.

A few counts support this clonotype. The V gene is TRBV7-9, the J gene TRBJ2-7, with D possibly TRBD1 on 5 matching bases. The CDR3 contains 14 residues. V lost 2 bases and J lost 6, with 14 bases in between. Germline values: CDR1 SEHNR, CDR2 FQNEAQ (reference sequence). The CDR3 is CASSLRQGTLEQYF. As DNA, the CDR3 is TGTGCCAGCAGCTTAAGGCAGGGCACCCTCGAGCAGTACTTC.

V and J are TRBV18 and TRBJ2-1, with 9 bases aligning to TRBD2. Germline assignment: CDR1 KGHSH and CDR2 LQKENI. V lost 6 bases to trimming and J lost 8 bases; unmatched junction nucleotides: 11. The CDR3 is 15 amino acids. CDR3 region: CASSSPSSGIYEQFF. The CDR3 DNA follows: TGTGCCAGCTCGAGTCCGTCTAGCGGGATCTATGAGCAGTTCTTC.

This clonotype has at least ten counts. The chain recombines TRBV6-1 with TRBJ2-3, with 9 bases identical to TRBD2. This CDR3 has 15 residues. Germline loops: CDR1 MNHNS, CDR2 SASEGT. With V trimmed by 6 bases and J by 0 bases, 4 bases remained unmatched. The DNA for the CDR3 is TGTGCCAGCAGACCTACTAGCGGGAGCACAGATACGCAGTATTTT. Translating gives CASRPTSGSTDTQYF.

The genes are TRBV20-1 and TRBJ2-7; possible D gene TRBD2, 6 bases. V was trimmed by 5 bases and J by 9 bases, leaving 23 bases between them. CDR1 DFQATT and CDR2 SNEGSKA come from the germline V gene (reference sequence). This CDR3 has 14 amino acids. The CDR3 here is CSAGKTGTGARQYF. Written as DNA, the CDR3 is TGCAGTGCTGGAAAGACCGGGACTGGGGCCCGGCAGTACTTC.

The genes are TRBV5-5 and TRBJ1-1; tentatively, D is TRBD1 (6 bases). V lost 0 bases, J lost 3 bases, and 9 bases lay in between. Germline V gene data show CDR1 as SGHKS and CDR2 as YYEKEE (reference sequence). The CDR3 has 14 amino acids. The CDR3 protein is CASSLGTVDTEAFF. The CDR3 DNA sequence: TGTGCCAGCAGCTTGGGGACAGTAGACACTGAAGCTTTCTTT.

This sequence joins TRBV29-1 and TRBJ2-7; D perhaps matches TRBD2 (6 bases). This CDR3 has 15 residues. V shed 6 bases and J shed 1 base, with 19 bases lying between them. Germline V gene lookup returns CDR1 SQVTM and CDR2 ANQGSEA. The CDR3 region is CSVLYRTNGSYEQYF. CDR3 bases: TGCAGCGTCCTTTATAGGACTAACGGGTCCTACGAGCAGTACTTC.

The chain combines TRBV5-1 with TRBJ2-2; D call uncertain. Germline V gene lookup returns CDR1 SGHRS and CDR2 YFSETQ. The length of the CDR3 is 16 residues. V gave up 1 base and J gave up 2 bases, with 12 bases separating them. The CDR3 sequence is CASSLNTAGNTGELFF. Written as DNA, the CDR3 is TGCGCCAGCAGCTTGAATACGGCAGGAAACACCGGGGAGCTGTTTTTT. The full variable domain, its missing parts supplied by reference TRBV5-1 and TRBJ2-2, is KAGVTQTPRYLIKTRGQQVTLSCSPISGHRSVSWYQQTPGQGLQFLFEYFSETQRNKGNFPGRFSGRQFSNSRSEMNVSTLELGDSALYLCASSLNTAGNTGELFFGEGSRLTVL.

This chain connects TRBV6-5 to TRBJ2-7; 8 bases fit TRBD2. This CDR3 has 15 residues. Germline assignment: CDR1 MNHEY and CDR2 SVGAGI. The V and J ends lost 0 bases and 0 bases, in that order; junction bases with no gene match: 1. Here the CDR3 reads CASSYSRGGSYEQYF. CDR3 coding DNA: TGTGCCAGCAGTTACTCCCGGGGGGGCTCCTACGAGCAGTACTTC.

This clonotype was counted ten times or more. J is TRBJ2-1 and V is TRBV4-2; 7 bases are shared with TRBD1. The CDR3 runs 13 residues. V lost 1 base to trimming and J lost 6 bases; unmatched junction nucleotides: 0. Per germline, CDR1 LGHNA and CDR2 YNFKEQ. The CDR3 DNA reads as TGTGCCAGCAGCCAAGCAGGGGGCAATGAGCAGTTCTTC. The encoded protein is CASSQAGGNEQFF.

The rearrangement joins TRBV7-6 to TRBJ2-3, with D unclear. Germline V CDR1 and CDR2: SGHVS, FNYEAQ. V was cut by 5 bases and J by 1 base, with 7 bases left in between. The CDR3 is 13 amino acids. CDR3 in DNA: TGTGCCAGCAGCGCCCCGGGCACAGATACGCAGTATTTT. As protein: CASSAPGTDTQYF.

The chain carries TRBV7-8 and TRBJ2-2; either TRBD1 or TRBD2 may supply D (5 bases each). V was cut by 5 bases and J by 9 bases, with 10 bases left in between. This CDR3 is built from 12 residues. Per germline, CDR1 SGHVS and CDR2 FQNEAQ. CDR3 region: CASSPGPRELFF. The CDR3 DNA follows: TGTGCCAGCAGCCCGGGACCCCGGGAGCTGTTTTTT.

This clonotype has at least ten counts. The chain recombines TRBV20-1 with TRBJ1-2, with TRBD1 identical over 9 bases. The J segment lost 7 bases and the V segment lost 6 bases, leaving 9 bases of the junction unmatched. This CDR3 has 13 residues. Germline V gene data show CDR1 as DFQATT and CDR2 as SNEGSKA (reference sequence). The CDR3 nucleotides are TGCAGTGCAGAACGGGGACAGGGCTCTGGCTACACCTTC. Protein: CSAERGQGSGYTF.